This T cell receptor beta chain is drawn from a study of T cells expressing NK-cell markers. TCRdb reprocessed the 5' RACE reads, keeping one entry per CDR3 protein, no DNA. There are roughly 390,000 distinct CDR3 sequences in the sample, with around 5.2% held by the top ten. Per germline, CDR1 LGHDT and CDR2 YNNKEL (reference sequence). This CDR3 contains 17 residues. The material sequenced was blood T cells: a sorted CD56 or NKG2C T cell subset, CD4+ or CD8+ T cells, or bulk PBMC T cells (not recorded which). The chain employs TRBV3-1 and TRBJ2-2. The TCR sequence derives from a man aged 18 to 69 in good health. The CDR3 sequence: CASSQAGTARNTGELFF.